A single sample gave rise to the 8 T cell receptor beta chains below, sequenced in a study of beta chain features in type 1 diabetes. Study results and caveats: TCRB CDR3s were moderately but significantly shorter in Type 1 diabetes patients in all four CD4+ subsets.

As every portion of the isolated RNA was reverse transcribed, the sequencing read expressed TCRB transcripts. This table comes from immunoSEQ multiplex PCR, and its TCRdb copy is limited to in-frame clones, with some not included. The sample lists around 100,000 clones, approximately 30% occurring once. Their antigens remain unidentified. The sample taken for sequencing was central memory CD4+ T cells from blood. These receptors came from a young woman with type 1 diabetes.

This sequence joins TRBV20-1 and TRBJ2-7; TRBD2 might be the D (6 bases). Trimming removed 4 bases from V and 4 bases from J, with 8 bases in between. The CDR3 spans 11 residues. Germline V gives CDR1 DFQATT, CDR2 SNEGSKA (reference sequence). The CDR3 DNA reads as TGCAGTGCTACGGGACTTTACGAGCAGTACTTC. It specifies CSATGLYEQYF.

This chain uses TRBV5-8 with TRBJ2-5; D is unclear. The J call may not be correct, given that the DNA end is closer to TRBJ2-7. The CDR3 extends over 12 amino acids. Germline CDR1 SGHTS, CDR2 YDEGEE. The CDR3, as DNA: TGTGCCAGCAGCTTTCAATTCTACGAGCAGTACTTC. It is translated as CASSFQFYEQYF.

Only one count was recorded for this clone. The V and J genes are TRBV5-8 and TRBJ2-7; 7 bases are a match to TRBD1. Per germline, CDR1 SGHTS and CDR2 YDEGEE. V was clipped by 2 bases and J by 0 bases; unmatched bases: 8. The CDR3 extends over 16 amino acids. DNA for the CDR3: TGTGCCAGCAGCTTCGGAGGCAGGGGGAGCTCCTACGAGCAGTACGTC. Protein: CASSFGGRGSSYEQYV.

The gene calls are TRBV28 and TRBJ1-2; 7 bases map to TRBD1. In germline, CDR1 is MDHEN, CDR2 SYDVKM. The junction had 6 bases not matched to a gene; V was cut back by 5 bases and J by 6 bases. The CDR3 loop spans 13 amino acids. The CDR3 nucleotides read TGTGCCAGCAGTGCCAGGGGGAGGAATGGCTACACCTTC. Translation: CASSARGRNGYTF.

As for this clone: At one end, the junction sequence differs from germline, possibly due to a read error. The chain uses TRBV7-9 and TRBJ2-1, with D possibly being TRBD1 (5 bases). Germline CDR1 and CDR2: SEHNR and FQNEAQ (reference sequence). The CDR3 is 13 amino acids. The CDR3 here is CASSPIEDKEQFF. In nucleotides, the CDR3 is TGTGCCAGCAGCCCCATAGAGGACAAGGAGCAGTTCTTC.

This sequence joins TRBV28 and TRBJ2-6; D is unclear. The germline CDR1 and CDR2 sequences are MDHEN and SYDVKM. This CDR3 spans 14 amino acids. V was cut by 3 bases and J by 2 bases, with 5 bases left in between. This chain's CDR3 is CASSFHTGANVLTF. CDR3 DNA: TGTGCCAGCAGTTTCCACACTGGGGCCAACGTCCTGACTTTC. Using reference TRBV28 and TRBJ2-6 for the parts outside the CDR3, the full variable domain is DVKVTQSSRYLVKRTGEKVFLECVQDMDHENMFWYRQDPGLGLRLIYFSYDVKMKEKGDIPEGYSVSREKKERFSLILESASTNQTSMYLCASSFHTGANVLTFGAGSRLTVL.

This clone showed up just once. The J gene is TRBJ1-1, the V gene TRBV5-6; D is uncertain. The CDR3 extends over 14 amino acids. Germline CDR1 is SGHDT and CDR2 is YYEEEE. The V end was cut by 4 bases, the J end by 1 base, with 11 bases between. The CDR3 loop reads CASSADRGNTEAFF. CDR3 coding DNA: TGTGCCAGCAGCGCGGACCGGGGGAACACTGAAGCTTTCTTT.

This clone turned up a few times. The chain uses TRBV9 and TRBJ2-1; TRBD1 might be the D (5 bases). The CDR3 is 15 amino acids. Germline CDR1 and CDR2: SGDLS and YYNGEE. V lost 0 bases to trimming and J lost 9 bases, with 16 bases between them. This CDR3 reads CASSVAQDRRAEQFF. CDR3 sequence (DNA): TGTGCCAGCAGCGTAGCACAGGACCGGAGAGCTGAGCAGTTCTTC.